A selection of T cell receptor beta chains follows, all from one sample in a study of T-cell memory formation after mild COVID-19. One entry per CDR3 protein, called by TCRdb with MiXCR from the 5' RACE reads. The sample has around 300,000 distinct CDR3 sequences, 10% to 15% seen once. Sequencing was done on a sample of PBMCs or a T cell subset sorted from them (not recorded which). The receptor set was obtained from a man younger than 30 who had mild COVID-19 (a few samples of this study predate the infection). Cell type and time point are not known. Each CDR3 is given with its conserved first and last residue. The D gene is left open where the match is weak. Some rows mark clone size as missing; the rest say once, few, many or name a class of expanded clone.

size,D,length,J,V,DNA,CDR3
few,.,16,TRBJ2-2,TRBV7-6,TGTGCCAGCAGCTTAGCGGGGGGGACAATCAGCGGGGAGCTGTTTTTT,CASSLAGGTISGELFF
few,TRBD1,15,TRBJ2-1,TRBV11-2,TGTGCCAGCAGCCGGCGCGCAGGGGGATACAATGAGCAGTTCTTC,CASSRRAGGYNEQFF
few,.,13,TRBJ2-1,TRBV4-3,TGCGCCAGCACAGGAGTAGGAAACAATGAGCAGTTCTTC,CASTGVGNNEQFF
.,.,12,TRBJ2-1,TRBV11-3,TGTGCCAGCAGCTTATTCGGGGCTGAGCAGTTCTTC,CASSLFGAEQFF
few,.,14,TRBJ2-7,TRBV20-1,TGCAGTGCCGGAGTCTTAATCGGACTCTACGAGCAGTACTTC,CSAGVLIGLYEQYF
.,TRBD1,17,TRBJ2-5,TRBV6-2/TRBV6-3,TGTGCCAGCAGTTACTCGCTCCGGGACAGGGGACGTGGGGCCCAGTACTTC,CASSYSLRDRGRGAQYF
.,.,14,TRBJ1-2,TRBV20-1,TGCAGTGCTAGGGCCGGGGGCGAGGGGGATGGCTACACCTTC,CSARAGGEGDGYTF
few,.,15,TRBJ2-7,TRBV12-5,TGTGCTAGTGGTTTAGTAGCAGGTATCGAAGACGAGCAGTACTTC,CASGLVAGIEDEQYF
.,.,9,TRBJ2-1,TRBV19,TGTGCCAGTATGGATGAGCAGTTCTTC,CASMDEQFF
many,.,13,TRBJ2-3,TRBV5-1,TGCGCCAGCAGTGGGGGGAATACAGATACGCAGTATTTT,CASSGGNTDTQYF
many,.,12,TRBJ2-1,TRBV5-6,TGTGCCAGCAGCCTGGGGAGCGATGAGCAGTTCTTC,CASSLGSDEQFF
.,TRBD1,16,TRBJ2-7,TRBV12-3/TRBV12-4,TGTGCCAGCAGTCCCCCCGGGACAGGACTTTTCTACGAGCAGTACTTC,CASSPPGTGLFYEQYF
.,.,14,TRBJ1-1,TRBV7-2,TGTGCCAGCAGCCTTGGGGCCTCTTACTTAGAAGCTTTCTTT,CASSLGASYLEAFF
.,TRBD2,18,TRBJ2-1,TRBV4-1,TGCGCCAGCAGCCAAGAAACAGCGGGGGGGCCTGTGGGGAATGAGCAGTTCTTC,CASSQETAGGPVGNEQFF
many,.,13,TRBJ1-5,TRBV6-2/TRBV6-3,TGTGCCAGCAGTTACTCGGGTGATCAGCCCCAGCATTTT,CASSYSGDQPQHF
.,TRBD1,13,TRBJ1-4,TRBV29-1,TGCAGCGCCTCCGGGACAGGGGGTGAAAAACTGTTTTTT,CSASGTGGEKLFF
.,.,13,TRBJ1-6,TRBV28,TGTGCCAGCAACAGGATCGGAGATTCACCCCTCCACTTT,CASNRIGDSPLHF
.,.,15,TRBJ2-3,TRBV30,TGTGCCTGGACCCAAGGGGGGGGCGGGACAGATACGCAGTATTTT,CAWTQGGGGTDTQYF
few,TRBD1,16,TRBJ1-3,TRBV25-1,TGTGCCAGCAGTGGACCCGGGACAGGGGGCCATGACACCATATATTTT,CASSGPGTGGHDTIYF
few,.,16,TRBJ1-6,TRBV5-1,TGCGCCAGCAGCCTGCAGGGGAATTCGGATAATTCACCCCTCCACTTT,CASSLQGNSDNSPLHF
few,.,13,TRBJ2-3,TRBV12-3/TRBV12-4,TGTGCCAGCAGACGGAAACAGGGAGATACGCAGTATTTT,CASRRKQGDTQYF
.,TRBD1,14,TRBJ1-2,TRBV27,TGTGCCAGCAGCTCGACAGGGGGCGCGGATGGCTACACCTTC,CASSSTGGADGYTF
.,.,14,TRBJ2-7,TRBV12-3/TRBV12-4,TGTGCCAGCAGTTTAGAGGCGGCAACCTACGAGCAGTACTTC,CASSLEAATYEQYF
.,.,14,TRBJ2-6,TRBV6-1,TGTGCCAGCAGTACATCTCTAGGGGACAACGTCCTGACTTTC,CASSTSLGDNVLTF
.,TRBD2,13,TRBJ2-5,TRBV12-3/TRBV12-4,TGTGCCAGCAGGACCGGGACTAGAGAGACCCAGTACTTC,CASRTGTRETQYF
.,.,15,TRBJ2-1,TRBV6-5,TGTGCCAGCACCCCAGCCCTTGCAGGGTCCAATGAGCAGTTCTTC,CASTPALAGSNEQFF
few,TRBD2,16,TRBJ2-1,TRBV9,TGTGCCAGCAGCGCTTCGGGGGGGAGCTCCTACAATGAGCAGTTCTTC,CASSASGGSSYNEQFF
.,.,15,TRBJ2-1,TRBV5-4,TGTGCCAGCAGCTTCGGGGCGAGCTCCTACAATGAGCAGTTCTTC,CASSFGASSYNEQFF
.,TRBD2,14,TRBJ2-7,TRBV5-1,TGCGCCAGCAGCTCCTACGGGGGGGCCTGGGAGCAGTACTTC,CASSSYGGAWEQYF
few,.,14,TRBJ1-2,TRBV3-1,TGTGCCAGCAGCCAAGCGAGGGCTGGGTATGGCTACACCTTC,CASSQARAGYGYTF
.,.,12,TRBJ1-2,TRBV12-3/TRBV12-4,TGTGCCAGCAGTTTCCCAGGGGTAGGCTACACCTTC,CASSFPGVGYTF
few,.,14,TRBJ2-3,TRBV6-5,TGTGCCAGCAGTTACAGGGGTGACACAGATACGCAGTATTTT,CASSYRGDTDTQYF
many,TRBD2,13,TRBJ2-7,TRBV4-3,TGCGCCAGCAGCCATGGCGGGGGCTACGAGCAGTACTTC,CASSHGGGYEQYF
many,.,16,TRBJ2-1,TRBV4-1,TGCGCCAGCAGCCAATTGAGACGGGGGTCCTTCAATGAGCAGTTCTTC,CASSQLRRGSFNEQFF
.,TRBD2,16,TRBJ2-2,TRBV5-6,TGTGCCAGCAGCTTGTATTCTAGCGGGGTCTCCGGGGAGCTGTTTTTT,CASSLYSSGVSGELFF
.,.,15,TRBJ1-1,TRBV18,TGTGCCAGCTCACCACCGGCAGGGTGGAACACTGAAGCTTTCTTT,CASSPPAGWNTEAFF
.,.,13,TRBJ2-1,TRBV3-1,TGTGCCAGCAGCCCCGTTTCCTACAATGAGCAGTTCTTC,CASSPVSYNEQFF